This TCR beta chain was recovered during a study of T cell responses to AZD1222 COVID-19 vaccine. Study-wide results and limits: Among those given AZD1222, only five or six were seropositive at baseline. Females outnumbered males among donors, who were mostly white British; clonal diversity was possibly underestimated. Spike-specific TCRs gained breadth and depth after people received two AZD1222 doses. The repertoires were collected only after the peak T cell response.

Clones were sequenced by immunoSEQ multiplex PCR, and TCRdb holds only the in-frame ones, with some missing. The sample includes over 60,000 clones, 70% to 80% of them seen just once. With regard to this clone: Its antigen remains unidentified.

This material consisted of peripheral blood, taken on day 0 of MenACWY control vaccination. The sequence derives from an adult in good health.

As DNA, the CDR3 is TGTGCCAGCAGTACAGGGCGCGAGCAGTACTTC. Protein: CASSTGREQYF. The chain joins TRBV7-9 to TRBJ2-7; possibly TRBD1 for D (6 bases). The CDR3 runs to 11 residues. V was shortened by 6 bases and J by 6 bases, with 9 bases between the two germline ends. Germline assignment: CDR1 SEHNR and CDR2 FQNEAQ (reference sequence).